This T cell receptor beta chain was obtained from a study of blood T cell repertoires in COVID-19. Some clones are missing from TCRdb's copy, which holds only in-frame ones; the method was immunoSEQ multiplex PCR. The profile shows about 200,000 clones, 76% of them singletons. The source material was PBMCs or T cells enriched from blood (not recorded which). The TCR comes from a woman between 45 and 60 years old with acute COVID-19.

CDR3 residues: CASSIGGGGTEAFF. Written as DNA, the CDR3 is TGTGCCAGCAGTATTGGGGGGGGAGGAACTGAAGCTTTCTTT. The chain carries TRBV6-2 or TRBV6-3 and TRBJ1-1; TRBD1 might be the D (5 bases). Germline V gene data show CDR1 as MNHEY and CDR2 as SVGEGT. CDR3 length equals 14 residues. V gave up 5 bases and J gave up 5 bases, with 15 bases separating them.